These 3 T cell receptor beta chains came from one sample sequenced in a study of blood T cell repertoires in COVID-19 (TCRdb year 2020). The library was prepared using the immunoSEQ multiplex PCR assay. TCRdb provides this immuneACCESS table in a form limited to in-frame rearrangements. Some clones are lacking; in checked studies, under half of them reflect an unresolved V gene, and why the rest are absent is not known. The sample table records some 180,000 clones; roughly 85% of these occur just once. 6.2% of the sample goes to the ten largest clones. Input material: PBMCs or T cells enriched from blood (not recorded which). The receptors were gathered from a man aged 40-49 years who had recovered from COVID-19.

The chain employs TRBV12-3 or TRBV12-4 and TRBJ1-2; D remains unclear. The CDR3 has 11 residues. V dropped 5 bases and J dropped 5 bases, with 6 bases sitting between them. This chain's CDR3 is CASSQEYGYTF. In DNA, the CDR3 is TGTGCCAGCAGTCAGGAATATGGCTACACCTTC.

As DNA, the CDR3 is TGTGCCAGCAGCTTAGGCTCCAGCACTGAAGCTTTCTTT. It yields the protein CASSLGSSTEAFF. V is TRBV13 and J is TRBJ1-1; D is unclear. V dropped 0 bases and J dropped 4 bases, with 6 bases sitting between them. CDR1 and CDR2 from the germline V gene are PRHDT and FYEKMQ (reference sequence). This CDR3 has 13 amino acids.

This clone came up many times. The chain combines TRBV11-1 with TRBJ1-5; 7 nucleotides agree with TRBD1. From germline, CDR1 is SGHAT and CDR2 FQDESV (reference sequence). CDR3 length: 13 residues. V lost 5 bases, J lost 8 bases, and 6 bases stayed unmatched. The CDR3 protein is CASSHYRGEPQHF. The CDR3 nucleotides are TGTGCCAGCAGCCACTACAGGGGCGAGCCCCAGCATTTT.